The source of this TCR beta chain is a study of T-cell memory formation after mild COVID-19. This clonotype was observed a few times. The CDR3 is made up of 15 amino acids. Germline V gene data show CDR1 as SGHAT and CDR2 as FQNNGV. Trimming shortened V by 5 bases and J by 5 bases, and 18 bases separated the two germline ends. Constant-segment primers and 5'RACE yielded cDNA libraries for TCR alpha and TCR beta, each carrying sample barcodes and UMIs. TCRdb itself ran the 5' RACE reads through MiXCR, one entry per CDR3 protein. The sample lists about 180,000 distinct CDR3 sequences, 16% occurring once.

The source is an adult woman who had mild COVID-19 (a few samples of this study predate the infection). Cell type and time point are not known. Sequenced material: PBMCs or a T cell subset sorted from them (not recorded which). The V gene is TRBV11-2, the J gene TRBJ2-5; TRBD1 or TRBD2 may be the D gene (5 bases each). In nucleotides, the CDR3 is TGTGCCAGCAGCGCAGCCTTTGGGGGTTTCGAGACCCAGTACTTC. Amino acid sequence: CASSAAFGGFETQYF.